The clone carrying this T cell receptor beta chain was observed many times. The CDR3 sequence is 20 residues long. V lost 2 bases to trimming and J lost 0 bases; unmatched junction nucleotides: 12. Germline CDR1 is MNHEY and CDR2 is SVGEGT. Time point: newly diagnosed GD, antithyroid drugs for less than 3 months. Generation of the TCR library employed RNA extracted from PBMCs. This record belongs to a study of regulatory T cells in long-lasting Graves disease. iRepertoire HTBI primers and Arm-PCR of CDR3 regions built TCR beta libraries. A single record per CDR3 protein comes from TCRdb applying MiXCR to the multiplex PCR reads. The repertoire has about 350,000 distinct CDR3 sequences, roughly 16% of them found once; the top ten carry roughly a fifth. The same sample was also used in a study of T cells in Graves' hyperthyroidism and ophthalmopathy. That source reports: Most thyroid-expanded clonotypes above 0.001 were also found in blood.

Sequencing was performed on peripheral blood mononuclear cells (PBMCs), taken at new diagnosis, from a patient treated with antithyroid drugs. The receptor's source is a woman between 18 and 29 years old with Graves disease. The chain is built from TRBV6-2 or TRBV6-3 and TRBJ2-3; 12 bases align to TRBD2. CDR3 DNA sequence: TGTGCCAGCAGTTACCACGTTGCTAGCGGGAGGGCCTTTAGCACAGATACGCAGTATTTT. Translating gives CASSYHVASGRAFSTDTQYF.